This TCR beta chain originates from a study of siplizumab effects on memory and regulatory T cells. Notes on the study in general: Fewer alloreactive sequences mapped to unstimulated CD4+ memory cells under siplizumab. Mappable alloreactive CD4+ clones were on average around 74% Treg-derived with siplizumab, 26.9% in controls.

As concerns this clone: The antigen remains undetermined.

This table comes from immunoSEQ multiplex PCR, and its TCRdb copy is limited to in-frame clones, with some not included. Among some 100,000 clones, 92% were seen once, and the ten largest hold about 0.7%. Sequenced: Tregs sorted from blood. The source is a human donor in good health.

This CDR3 is CASRRLADTGELFF. For the CDR3, the DNA is TGTGCCAGCAGGCGACTAGCGGACACCGGGGAGCTGTTTTTT. The genes are TRBV6-6 and TRBJ2-2, with TRBD2 identical over 9 bases. Per germline, CDR1 MNHNY and CDR2 SVGAGI (reference sequence). The CDR3 loop spans 14 amino acids. V gave up 6 bases and J gave up 3 bases; unmatched junction bases: 2.